The 26 T cell receptor beta chains below were found in one sample sequenced in a study of glioma-infiltrating T cells. TCR alpha and beta CDR3 regions were amplified from RNA using iRepertoire nested multiplex PCR. Each CDR3 protein gets one entry after TCRdb re-called the multiplex PCR reads with MiXCR. The sample yields about 190,000 distinct CDR3 sequences, over 25% seen once. The sequencing input was glioma tissue, nonneoplastic brain tissue, or PBMCs (not recorded which). The receptors stem from a human donor with low-grade glioma or glioblastoma, undergoing nonglioma brain surgery, or in good health (not recorded which).

Points on this clonotype: A much bigger clone sits one base away, suggesting this may be a read error. The chain employs TRBV7-2 and TRBJ2-7; 8 bases agree with TRBD2. Germline lookup yields CDR1 SGHTA and CDR2 FQGNSA. CDR3 length equals 14 residues. CDR3 DNA sequence: TGTGCCAGCAGCACAACTAGCGGCTCCTACGAGCAGCACTTC. Its translation is CASSTTSGSYEQHF.

Notes on this clonotype: The junction departs from the called germline gene at one end, perhaps through a read error. The chain is built from TRBV29-1 and TRBJ2-2; 10 nucleotides align to TRBD1. Germline CDR1 is SQVTM and CDR2 is ANQGSEA. This CDR3 contains 14 residues. In nucleotides, the CDR3 is TGCAGCGGGGGACAGGGGAGGAACACCGGGAAGCTGTTTTTT. It codes for CSGGQGRNTGKLFF.

The rearrangement uses TRBV4-3 and TRBJ1-2, with TRBD1 identical over 8 bases. Germline CDR1 is LGHNA and CDR2 is YSLEER. This CDR3 is built from 14 residues. Trimming cost V 2 bases and J 3 bases; bases outside gene matches: 2. CDR3 amino acids: CASSQSTGDYGYTF. The CDR3 coding sequence is TGCGCCAGCAGCCAATCGACAGGGGACTATGGCTACACCTTC.

J is TRBJ2-3 and V is TRBV18, with D possibly matching TRBD1 (6 bases). V dropped 8 bases and J dropped 3 bases, with 15 bases sitting between them. This CDR3 region has 14 residues. Germline V gene data show CDR1 as KGHSH and CDR2 as LQKENI. CDR3 DNA sequence: TGTGCCAGCCCCAATGGGCAGGGGACAGATACGCAGTATTTT. Amino acid sequence: CASPNGQGTDTQYF.

This clonotype was detected many times. This chain links TRBV6-2 or TRBV6-3 with TRBJ2-1; 8 positions agree with TRBD2. Germline lookup yields CDR1 MNHEY and CDR2 SVGEGT. With 7 bases clipped from V and 9 bases from J, the junction kept 5 bases outside the gene matches. The CDR3 sequence is 12 residues long. The CDR3 nucleotides are TGTGCCAGCAAGAGGGGACTAGTTGAGCAGTTCTTC. It translates to CASKRGLVEQFF.

This clonotype occurred many times. The gene calls are TRBV6-2 or TRBV6-3 and TRBJ2-3; D might be TRBD1 or TRBD2, each matching 5 bases. Germline V CDR1 and CDR2: MNHEY, SVGEGT. V was clipped by 6 bases and J by 11 bases, with 15 bases between them. The CDR3 contains 12 residues. The CDR3 spells CASRSGTPRQYF. CDR3 DNA: TGTGCCAGCAGATCCGGGACCCCGAGGCAGTATTTT.

This clonotype has at least ten counts. This chain joins TRBV7-8 and TRBJ2-7, with 7 bases aligning to TRBD1. J gave up 4 bases and V 9 bases, and 12 bases lay outside the gene matches. Germline CDR1 is SGHVS and CDR2 is FQNEAQ. This CDR3 is 14 amino acids long. The CDR3 is CASLSGQTSYEQYF. CDR3 nucleotides: TGTGCCAGTTTATCGGGACAGACCTCATACGAGCAGTACTTC.

Note on this clonotype: A much larger clone sits a single nucleotide away, making a read error possible. The genes are TRBV20-1 and TRBJ2-3, with 7 bases aligning to TRBD2. The length of the CDR3 is 17 residues. Germline lookup yields CDR1 DFQATT and CDR2 SNEGSKA (reference sequence). This CDR3 is CSVRTRKKVDRTDTQYF. CDR3 nucleotides: TGCAGCGTGAGGACTAGAAAAAAAGTAGACCGCACAGATACGCAGTATTTT.

The chain uses TRBV2 and TRBJ2-7; 9 bases match TRBD1. J lost 5 bases, V lost 3 bases, and 8 bases had no gene match. Germline assignment: CDR1 SNHLY and CDR2 FYNNEI. This CDR3 has 15 amino acids. The CDR3 here is CASSDPAGQGDEQYF. CDR3 DNA: TGTGCCAGCAGTGACCCGGCGGGACAGGGAGACGAGCAGTACTTC. Variable domain in full (rest from reference TRBV2 and TRBJ2-7): EPEVTQTPSHQVTQMGQEVILRCVPISNHLYFYWYRQILGQKVEFLVSFYNNEISEKSEIFDDQFSVERPDGSNFTLKIRSTKLEDSAMYFCASSDPAGQGDEQYFGPGTRLTVT.

Worth noting for this clonotype: A read error may be the cause here, since a much bigger clone is one base away. The chain combines TRBV7-2 with TRBJ2-5; tentative D call: TRBD2 (5 bases). This CDR3 has 16 amino acids. Trimming shortened V by 1 base and J by 5 bases, and 17 bases separated the two germline ends. The germline gives CDR1 SGHTA, CDR2 FQGNSA. The CDR3 DNA follows: TGTGCCAGCAGCTTAGTAGCCCGGACTGGCAGGGAGACCCAGTACTTC. Residues: CASSLVARTGRETQYF.

In the case of this clonotype: A single base separates this from a much larger clone, so it may be a read error. This chain connects TRBV29-1 to TRBJ1-5; D unresolved. The CDR3 totals 16 residues. V was trimmed by 7 bases and J by 11 bases, leaving 30 bases between them. Germline loops: CDR1 SQVTM, CDR2 ANQGSEA. CDR3 sequence reads: CSGHGRSAVKSLAQHF. The DNA of the CDR3 is TGCAGCGGGCATGGTCGGTCAGCGGTTAAAAGTTTAGCCCAGCATTTT.

This clonotype was seen a few times. CDR3 loop: CASSQASYEQYF. As DNA, the CDR3 is TGTGCCAGCAGCCAAGCCTCCTACGAGCAGTACTTC. The rearrangement joins TRBV3-1 to TRBJ2-7, with D uncertain. The V gene lost 1 base and the J gene lost 0 bases, with 1 base spanning the gap. The CDR3 loop spans 12 amino acids. Germline assignment: CDR1 LGHDT and CDR2 YNNKEL (reference sequence).

This clonotype was detected ten times or more. The V and J genes are TRBV28 and TRBJ1-1; D remains ambiguous. The V end was cut by 9 bases, the J end by 1 base, with 6 bases between. The CDR3 sequence is 11 residues long. From germline, CDR1 is MDHEN and CDR2 SYDVKM. CDR3 protein: CASTENTEAFF. The CDR3 DNA reads as TGTGCCAGTACAGAGAACACTGAAGCTTTCTTT.

This clonotype was found many times. V usage is TRBV27 and J usage is TRBJ1-1; TRBD1 might be the D (6 bases). V shed 2 bases and J shed 6 bases, with 22 bases lying between them. The CDR3 loop spans 17 amino acids. CDR1 is MNHEY, CDR2 SMNVEV, per germline (reference sequence). The CDR3 coding sequence is TGTGCCAGCAGTTTAACTCCAGGGGCAGGCATCGTCGCTGAAGCTTTCTTT. This sequence encodes CASSLTPGAGIVAEAFF.

About this clonotype: The conserved phenylalanine or tryptophan normally closing the CDR3 is absent here, so this likely arose from a read error. The genes are TRBV28 and TRBJ2-2; D could derive from TRBD1 or TRBD2 (5 bases each). This CDR3 has 13 amino acids. Trimming pared 6 bases from V and 0 bases from J, leaving 5 bases between. Looked up from germline, CDR1 is MDHEN and CDR2 is SYDVKM. CDR3 DNA: TGTGCCAGCAGGGGGGCGAACACCGGGGAGCTGTTTCTT. This gives the protein CASRGANTGELFL.

J is TRBJ2-1 and V is TRBV6-6; 7 bases match TRBD2. Trimming removed 2 bases from V and 0 bases from J; junction bases left unmatched: 13. Germline CDR1 reads MNHNY; CDR2 reads SVGAGI (reference sequence). The CDR3 sequence is 19 residues long. The CDR3 reads CASSYTVLTSGGSYNEQFF. Written as DNA, the CDR3 is TGTGCCAGCAGTTACACCGTCCTAACTTCGGGAGGCTCCTACAATGAGCAGTTCTTC.

This clonotype was found many times. CDR3 nucleotides: TGCAGTGCTTCTTCCCGGGACAGGGCCTACGAGCAGTACTTC. Protein sequence: CSASSRDRAYEQYF. The rearrangement links TRBV20-1 to TRBJ2-7; 9 bases are a match to TRBD1. The germline gives CDR1 DFQATT, CDR2 SNEGSKA (reference sequence). The CDR3 covers 14 residues. Trimming at V came to 5 bases and at J to 2 bases, leaving 7 bases not matched to a gene.

This clonotype was detected a few times. The chain uses TRBV5-4 and TRBJ2-5; 8 nucleotides align to TRBD1. V dropped 2 bases and J dropped 9; count of bases not matched to a gene: 9. This CDR3 comprises 14 residues. In germline, CDR1 is SGHNT, CDR2 YYREEE (reference sequence). The CDR3 DNA is TGTGCCAGCAGCTTTGGACAGGGTGAAATACCCCAGTACTTC. As protein: CASSFGQGEIPQYF.

V and J are TRBV5-1 and TRBJ1-3, with TRBD1 as a possible D gene (5 bases). The CDR3 has 17 residues. V lost 4 bases to trimming and J lost 3 bases, with 20 bases between them. The germline CDR1 and CDR2 sequences are SGHRS and YFSETQ. The CDR3 region is CASSPLNVGRVGNTIYF. DNA of the CDR3: TGCGCCAGCAGCCCGCTCAATGTGGGCAGGGTTGGAAACACCATATATTTT.

Notes on this clonotype: Given the absence of the conserved phenylalanine or tryptophan at the CDR3 end, a read error is likely. V and J are TRBV12-3 or TRBV12-4 and TRBJ1-1, with 8 bases fitting TRBD1. This CDR3 spans 13 amino acids. The junction had 4 bases not matched to a gene; V was cut back by 6 bases and J by 4 bases. The CDR3 bases are TGTGCCAGCAGCCGCACAGGGGGCACTGAAGCTTTCCTT. It codes for CASSRTGGTEAFL.

A remark on this clonotype: This clone may be a read error of a much larger clone one base away. The gene calls are TRBV7-2 and TRBJ1-2; D call uncertain. The V end was cut by 5 bases, the J end by 3 bases, with 16 bases between. This CDR3 is 15 amino acids long. The V gene's germline CDR1 is SGHTA and CDR2 FQGNSA. CDR3 in amino acids: CASSHAGSRYYGYTF. DNA of the CDR3: TGTGCCAGCAGCCATGCGGGTAGCCGATACTATGGCTACACCTTC. The full variable domain, in which reference TRBV7-2 and TRBJ1-2 provide the parts outside the CDR3, is GAGVSQSPSNKVTEKGKDVELRCDPISGHTALYWYRQSLGQGLEFLIYFQGNSAPDKSGLPSDRFSAERTGGSVSTLTIQRTQQEDSAVYLCASSHAGSRYYGYTFGSGTRLTVV.

This clonotype has ten or more counts. The rearrangement uses TRBV15 and TRBJ2-3; D is unresolved. CDR3 length: 16 amino acids. The V gene lost 0 bases and the J gene lost 10 bases, with 20 bases spanning the gap. Per the germline V gene, CDR1 is LNHNV and CDR2 is YYDKDF (reference sequence). The CDR3 sequence is CATSRDQVGLVRSQYF. CDR3 coding DNA: TGTGCCACCAGCAGAGATCAAGTCGGGCTGGTGAGGTCGCAGTATTTT.

V is TRBV10-2 and J is TRBJ2-4; D remains ambiguous. The CDR3 has 15 residues. The germline gives CDR1 WSHSY, CDR2 SAAADI. Trimming shortened V by 6 bases and J by 0 bases, and 12 bases separated the two germline ends. The CDR3 nucleotides read TGCGCCAGCAGGGCGGCGGACCTAGCCAAAAACATTCAGTACTTC. It is translated as CASRAADLAKNIQYF.

Details on this clonotype: A clone one base away is much larger, so this may be a read error. The chain links TRBV28 to TRBJ2-5; TRBD2 matches at 10 bases. The CDR3 contains 19 residues. CDR1 MDHEN and CDR2 SYDVKM come from the germline V gene. CDR3 protein: CASSFDSKTSGFTLETQHF. The CDR3, as DNA: TGTGCCAGCAGTTTTGATTCCAAGACTAGCGGGTTTACCCTAGAGACCCAGCACTTC.

The rearrangement joins TRBV4-2 to TRBJ2-4; 8 nucleotides align to TRBD2. Germline V gene data show CDR1 as LGHNA and CDR2 as YNFKEQ. V dropped 4 bases and J dropped 5; count of bases not matched to a gene: 7. The CDR3 runs to 15 residues. CDR3 in DNA: TGTGCCAGCAGCCCACGGGGGGGCGCCCAAAACATTCAGTACTTC. Protein: CASSPRGGAQNIQYF.

The chain couples TRBV4-1 to TRBJ2-4; D tentatively reads TRBD1 or TRBD2 (5 bases each). V was clipped by 4 bases and J by 3 bases, with 16 bases between them. The CDR3 loop spans 16 amino acids. Germline lookup yields CDR1 MGHRA and CDR2 YSYEKL. Here the CDR3 DNA reads TGCGCCAGCAGCCGCCTTTGGGGGTTGGACAAAAACATTCAGTACTTC. Amino acids: CASSRLWGLDKNIQYF.